This entry lists 24 T cell receptor beta chains sequenced from one sample in a study of shared clonotypes between healthy human individuals. The method was immunoSEQ multiplex PCR; TCRdb's version includes in-frame clones alone and lacks a portion of them. The sample includes approximately 2.5 million clones, roughly 92% seen only once; the top ten take over 0.12%. The sample consisted of naive CD4+ T cells sorted from blood. Subset described: CD45RA+ positively selected. The receptors derive from a man younger than 35 in good health.

This clone was observed once. This chain uses TRBV25-1 with TRBJ1-1, with unresolved D. The germline V gene has CDR1 MGHDK and CDR2 SYGVNS. V lost 2 bases to trimming and J lost 2 bases, with 9 bases between them. The CDR3 runs 14 residues. CDR3 nucleotides: TGTGCCAGCAGTGAAACGGGTGGAAACACTGAAGCTTTCTTT. This gives the protein CASSETGGNTEAFF. Drawing the rest from reference TRBV25-1 and TRBJ1-1, the complete variable domain is EADIYQTPRYLVIGTGKKITLECSQTMGHDKMYWYQQDPGMELHLIHYSYGVNSTEKGDLSSESTVSRIRTEHFPLTLESARPSHTSQYLCASSETGGNTEAFFGQGTRLTVV.

J is TRBJ2-7 and V is TRBV18; D remains unclear. V lost 2 bases, J lost 4 bases, and 9 bases lay in between. CDR3 length equals 13 residues. Per germline, CDR1 KGHSH and CDR2 LQKENI. CDR3 DNA: TGTGCCAGCTCACCAAACCAGGAGTACGAGCAGTACTTC. This translates into CASSPNQEYEQYF.

The CDR3, as DNA: TGTGCCAGCAGTCCTCGGGCAGCAACTAATGAAAAACTGTTTTTT. Translated: CASSPRAATNEKLFF. J is TRBJ1-4 and V is TRBV27; D not certain. Germline V gene sequence: CDR1 MNHEY, CDR2 SMNVEV (reference sequence). Trimming removed 5 bases from V and 0 bases from J, with 10 bases in between. This CDR3 comprises 15 residues.

This clone was detected once. The rearrangement uses TRBV30 and TRBJ2-1; 15 bases are a match to TRBD2. V shed 0 bases and J 8 bases; nucleotides not matched to a gene: 8. Germline V gene lookup returns CDR1 GTSNPN and CDR2 SVGIG (reference sequence). The CDR3 runs to 17 residues. The CDR3 reads CAWSVRRTSGRGDEQFF. In nucleotides, the CDR3 is TGTGCCTGGAGTGTACGACGGACTAGCGGGAGGGGGGATGAGCAGTTCTTC.

The J gene is TRBJ2-5, the V gene TRBV11-2; possibly TRBD2 for D (7 bases). The germline CDR1 and CDR2 sequences are SGHAT and FQNNGV. CDR3 size: 14 residues. With 3 bases removed from V and 5 bases from J, the gap between germline ends came to 13 bases. This CDR3 reads CASSFGGAGETQYF. The DNA of the CDR3 is TGTGCCAGCAGCTTTGGGGGGGCGGGTGAGACCCAGTACTTC.

As to this clone: The same CDR3 also results from other DNA sequences found in this sample. This chain connects TRBV5-6 to TRBJ2-7, with a tentative D call TRBD1 (5 bases). Germline V gene sequence: CDR1 SGHDT, CDR2 YYEEEE. CDR3 length: 12 residues. Trimming pared 0 bases from V and 4 bases from J, leaving 5 bases between. The CDR3 DNA reads TGTGCCAGCAGCTTGGAGGGGTACGAGCAGTACTTC. Amino acids: CASSLEGYEQYF. Full variable domain (remainder filled in from reference TRBV5-6 and TRBJ2-7): DAGVTQSPTHLIKTRGQQVTLRCSPKSGHDTVSWYQQALGQGPQFIFQYYEEEERQRGNFPDRFSGHQFPNYSSELNVNALLLGDSALYLCASSLEGYEQYFGPGTRLTVT.

This clone was recorded a few times. This sample also contains other DNA sequences that code for the same CDR3. The chain is built from TRBV19 and TRBJ1-6; 9 bases are shared with TRBD1. The CDR3 runs 14 residues. Germline CDR1 and CDR2: LNHDA and SQIVND (reference sequence). J gave up 7 bases and V 3 bases, and 1 base lay outside the gene matches. The CDR3 bases are TGTGCCAGTAGTATCGGGACAGGGAATTCACCCCTCCACTTT. Protein product: CASSIGTGNSPLHF.

This chain uses TRBV30 with TRBJ1-5; the D gene is possibly TRBD1 (6 bases). The germline V and J ends were trimmed by 3 bases and 5 bases, with 11 bases remaining between them. The germline gives CDR1 GTSNPN, CDR2 SVGIG (reference sequence). This CDR3 is built from 13 residues. CDR3 in amino acids: CAWRGQLDQPQHF. The CDR3 nucleotides read TGTGCCTGGAGAGGACAGTTAGATCAGCCCCAGCATTTT.

In DNA form, the CDR3 reads TGTGCCAGCAGTTCCCCCCCGGGTGGAGAGACCCAGTACTTC. Translating gives CASSSPPGGETQYF. The rearrangement joins TRBV6-6 to TRBJ2-5; unclear D gene. V lost 4 bases and J 4 bases, leaving 13 bases between the germline ends. The CDR3 is made up of 14 amino acids. Germline assignment: CDR1 MNHNY and CDR2 SVGAGI (reference sequence).

The CDR3 nucleotides read TGTGCCAGCAGCGCGACTAGCGGGGGGGCCTACGAGCAGTACTTC. This codes for CASSATSGGAYEQYF. J is TRBJ2-7 and V is TRBV7-8, with TRBD2 identical over 14 bases. The ends lost 5 bases at V and 2 bases at J; junction bases unmatched: 2. The CDR3 consists of 15 residues. CDR1 SGHVS and CDR2 FQNEAQ come from the germline V gene.

The chain joins TRBV28 to TRBJ1-2, with D possibly being TRBD1 (5 bases). This CDR3 has 15 residues. V was cut by 6 bases and J by 8 bases, with 22 bases left in between. The germline V gene encodes CDR1 MDHEN and CDR2 SYDVKM. CDR3 bases: TGTGCCAGCAGGGATATGGCGGGACTTTCACGGGGCTACACCTTC. This codes for CASRDMAGLSRGYTF.

The table lists this clone with a count of one. V usage is TRBV5-6 and J usage is TRBJ1-1; 7 bases are a match to TRBD1. Germline V gene lookup returns CDR1 SGHDT and CDR2 YYEEEE. Trimming at V came to 4 bases and at J to 8 bases, leaving 8 bases not matched to a gene. CDR3 length equals 13 residues. The CDR3 is CASSESGQPEAFF. CDR3 coding DNA: TGTGCCAGCAGCGAATCGGGACAGCCCGAAGCTTTCTTT.

The rearrangement uses TRBV5-1 and TRBJ2-1; D is possibly TRBD1 (6 bases). This CDR3 contains 16 residues. CDR1 and CDR2 (germline): SGHRS, YFSETQ. Trimming took off 0 bases at V and 8 bases at J, with 18 bases between the two ends. CDR3 loop: CASSLAETGLGDEQFF. For the CDR3, the DNA is TGCGCCAGCAGCTTGGCGGAAACAGGGTTGGGCGATGAGCAGTTCTTC.

This chain links TRBV7-9 with TRBJ2-7; either TRBD1 or TRBD2 may supply D (5 bases each). V was clipped by 5 bases and J by 3 bases, with 14 bases between them. This CDR3 has 14 residues. The germline V gene has CDR1 SEHNR and CDR2 FQNEAQ (reference sequence). The CDR3 bases are TGTGCCAGCAGCCAAACCGGGGCCCTCTACGAGCAGTACTTC. This sequence encodes CASSQTGALYEQYF. The full variable domain, with the rest looked up from reference TRBV7-9 and TRBJ2-7, is DTGVSQNPRHKITKRGQNVTFRCDPISEHNRLYWYRQTLGQGPEFLTYFQNEAQLEKSRLLSDRFSAERPKGSFSTLEIQRTEQGDSAMYLCASSQTGALYEQYFGPGTRLTVT.

This chain connects TRBV2 to TRBJ1-4; D may be TRBD1 (5 bases). CDR1 is SNHLY and CDR2 is FYNNEI in the germline V gene. Trimming removed 6 bases from V and 4 bases from J, with 12 bases in between. This CDR3 region has 14 residues. CDR3 nucleotides: TGTGCCAGCAGGGAGCAGGGACTTAATGAAAAACTGTTTTTT. Its protein is CASREQGLNEKLFF. The full variable domain, its missing parts supplied by reference TRBV2 and TRBJ1-4, is EPEVTQTPSHQVTQMGQEVILRCVPISNHLYFYWYRQILGQKVEFLVSFYNNEISEKSEIFDDQFSVERPDGSNFTLKIRSTKLEDSAMYFCASREQGLNEKLFFGSGTQLSVL.

The chain employs TRBV7-9 and TRBJ2-1; a possible D gene is TRBD2 (5 bases). The CDR3 runs 14 residues. V lost 5 bases and J 7 bases, leaving 15 bases between the germline ends. Germline V gene sequence: CDR1 SEHNR, CDR2 FQNEAQ (reference sequence). The CDR3 loop is CASSLSGGWNEQFF. In nucleotides, the CDR3 is TGTGCCAGCAGCCTTTCCGGCGGGTGGAATGAGCAGTTCTTC.

The chain links TRBV7-2 to TRBJ2-1, with a tentative D call TRBD2 (6 bases). Trimming cost V 8 bases and J 3 bases, with 14 bases left between them. Germline V gene lookup returns CDR1 SGHTA and CDR2 FQGNSA. The CDR3 is 14 amino acids. The CDR3 sequence is CASSAAEGYNEQFF. The DNA of the CDR3 is TGTGCCAGCTCGGCTGCGGAGGGCTACAATGAGCAGTTCTTC.

A word on this clone: An end of the junction differs from the germline gene, which may be a read error. This sample also contains other DNA sequences that code for the same CDR3. The rearrangement links TRBV5-6 to TRBJ2-7; D not resolved. This CDR3 region has 12 residues. In germline, CDR1 is SGHDT, CDR2 YYEEEE. CDR3 in amino acids: CASSLGLYEQYF. The CDR3 DNA is TGTGCCAGCAGTTTGGGTCTCTACGAGCAGTACTTC. The full variable domain, completed using reference TRBV5-6 and TRBJ2-7, is DAGVTQSPTHLIKTRGQQVTLRCSPKSGHDTVSWYQQALGQGPQFIFQYYEEEERQRGNFPDRFSGHQFPNYSSELNVNALLLGDSALYLCASSLGLYEQYFGPGTRLTVT.

As for this clone: Other DNA sequences in this sample translate to the same CDR3. The chain combines TRBV6-5 with TRBJ1-5, with D possibly being TRBD1 (6 bases). The CDR3 covers 13 residues. With 6 bases removed from V and 3 bases from J, the gap between germline ends came to 9 bases. CDR1 is MNHEY, CDR2 SVGAGI, per germline. The CDR3 nucleotides read TGTGCCAGCAGAAGACAGGTCAATCAGCCCCAGCATTTT. This gives the protein CASRRQVNQPQHF.

The chain combines TRBV5-4 with TRBJ2-5; perhaps TRBD2 as D (5 bases). This CDR3 is 15 amino acids long. The germline V gene has CDR1 SGHNT and CDR2 YYREEE (reference sequence). The V end lost 4 bases, the J end lost 4 bases, and 17 bases lay between the germline ends. The CDR3 DNA sequence: TGTGCCAGCAGCCGAGCGGACCGGAAGAGAGAGACCCAGTACTTC. This gives the protein CASSRADRKRETQYF.

This chain joins TRBV28 and TRBJ1-6; tentative D call: TRBD1 (5 bases). Germline values: CDR1 MDHEN, CDR2 SYDVKM. Trimming removed 6 bases from V and 9 bases from J, with 12 bases in between. The CDR3 contains 13 residues. As DNA, the CDR3 is TGTGCCAGCAGCGGGACGTTAGGTTCACCCCTCCACTTT. Translation: CASSGTLGSPLHF.

The chain combines TRBV7-2 with TRBJ2-7; 11 bases are a match to TRBD2. Germline trimming cut 4 bases from V and 0 bases from J; bases unmatched to any gene: 2. Germline CDR1 reads SGHTA; CDR2 reads FQGNSA. This CDR3 is 15 amino acids long. CDR3 DNA: TGTGCCAGCAGCTCGGGACTAGCGGACTCCTACGAGCAGTACTTC. Residues: CASSSGLADSYEQYF.

The chain employs TRBV5-1 and TRBJ2-3; TRBD2 agrees at 7 bases. In germline, CDR1 is SGHRS, CDR2 YFSETQ. The junction had 6 bases not matched to a gene; V was cut back by 3 bases and J by 2 bases. CDR3 size: 15 residues. The CDR3 bases are TGCGCCAGCAGCTCGTCGGGAGGCGTCACAGATACGCAGTATTTT. Translation gives CASSSSGGVTDTQYF. The full variable domain, in which reference TRBV5-1 and TRBJ2-3 provide the parts outside the CDR3, is KAGVTQTPRYLIKTRGQQVTLSCSPISGHRSVSWYQQTPGQGLQFLFEYFSETQRNKGNFPGRFSGRQFSNSRSEMNVSTLELGDSALYLCASSSSGGVTDTQYFGPGTRLTVL.

The chain employs TRBV15 and TRBJ2-7, with D possibly being TRBD1 (6 bases). The CDR3 extends over 15 amino acids. Germline assignment: CDR1 LNHNV and CDR2 YYDKDF (reference sequence). V lost 0 bases and J lost 3, with 12 bases in between. This chain's CDR3 is CATSREGTLGYEQYF. CDR3 DNA sequence: TGTGCCACCAGCAGAGAAGGGACATTAGGCTACGAGCAGTACTTC. Using reference TRBV15 and TRBJ2-7 for the parts outside the CDR3, the full variable domain is DAMVIQNPRYQVTQFGKPVTLSCSQTLNHNVMYWYQQKSSQAPKLLFHYYDKDFNNEADTPDNFQSRRPNTSFCFLDIRSPGLGDTAMYLCATSREGTLGYEQYFGPGTRLTVT.